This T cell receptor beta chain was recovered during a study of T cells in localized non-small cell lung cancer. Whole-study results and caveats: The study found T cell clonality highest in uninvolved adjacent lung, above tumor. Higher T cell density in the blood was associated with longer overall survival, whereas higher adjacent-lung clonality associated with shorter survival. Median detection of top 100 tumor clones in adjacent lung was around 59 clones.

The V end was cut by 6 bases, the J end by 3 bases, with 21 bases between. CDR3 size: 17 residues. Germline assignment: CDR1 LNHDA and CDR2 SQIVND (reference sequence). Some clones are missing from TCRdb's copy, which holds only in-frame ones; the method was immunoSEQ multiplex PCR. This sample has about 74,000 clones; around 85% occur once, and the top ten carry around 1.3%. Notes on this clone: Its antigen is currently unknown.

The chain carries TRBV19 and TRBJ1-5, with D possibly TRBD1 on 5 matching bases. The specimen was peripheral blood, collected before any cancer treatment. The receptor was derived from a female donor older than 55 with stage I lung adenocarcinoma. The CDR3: CASSFSGAGGDNQPQHF. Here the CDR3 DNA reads TGTGCCAGTAGCTTTTCTGGGGCTGGGGGGGACAATCAGCCCCAGCATTTT.